Presented here are 5 T cell receptor beta chains from one specimen sequenced in a study of shared clonotypes between healthy human individuals. Assay: immunoSEQ multiplex PCR; the TCRdb copy retains only in-frame clones and omits some. The table records over a million clones, more than 75% of them present only once. The sequencing input was memory CD4+ T cells from PBMCs. As to subset: CD45RA-negative fraction. The receptors stem from a young man in good health. Some clones in this sample may be carry-over from other donors' samples.

The J gene is TRBJ1-4, the V gene TRBV6-6, with D possibly being TRBD1 (5 bases). The germline V gene encodes CDR1 MNHNY and CDR2 SVGAGI (reference sequence). This CDR3 region has 14 residues. V lost 5 bases to trimming and J lost 8 bases, with 15 bases between them. As DNA, the CDR3 is TGTGCCAGCAGTGACCGGGACCAATGGGAAAAACTGTTTTTT. It encodes CASSDRDQWEKLFF.

The chain is built from TRBV5-1 and TRBJ2-7; tentatively, D is TRBD1 (6 bases). V lost 3 bases and J 3 bases, leaving 10 bases between the germline ends. Germline loops: CDR1 SGHRS, CDR2 YFSETQ. This CDR3 contains 13 residues. CDR3 residues: CASSSDRYYEQYF. The CDR3, as DNA: TGCGCCAGCAGCTCCGACAGGTACTACGAGCAGTACTTC.

V usage is TRBV5-4 and J usage is TRBJ2-1; 7 bases are shared with TRBD1. The V gene end was trimmed by 6 bases and the J gene end by 6 bases; junction bases not matched to a gene: 9. The CDR3 runs 14 residues. Germline V gives CDR1 SGHNT, CDR2 YYREEE (reference sequence). CDR3 bases: TGTGCCAGCAACCTGCAGGGGGTGGGCAATGAGCAGTTCTTC. Its protein product is CASNLQGVGNEQFF.

This sequence joins TRBV6-5 and TRBJ2-2; no firm D call. CDR1 is MNHEY and CDR2 is SVGAGI in the germline V gene. The CDR3 loop spans 14 amino acids. The germline V and J ends were trimmed by 6 bases and 4 bases, with 12 bases remaining between them. The CDR3 spells CASSRLVSTGELFF. The CDR3 DNA reads TGTGCCAGCAGCCGGTTGGTGAGCACCGGGGAGCTGTTTTTT.

The chain couples TRBV18 to TRBJ1-2; D is ambiguous. Germline-derived CDR1 and CDR2 are KGHSH and LQKENI. V was clipped by 2 bases and J by 6 bases, with 13 bases between them. CDR3 size: 14 residues. CDR3 DNA sequence: TGTGCCAGCTCACCAGAGTGGGTAGGAAATGGCTACACCTTC. Its protein is CASSPEWVGNGYTF. The complete variable domain, with remaining parts taken from reference TRBV18 and TRBJ1-2, reads NAGVMQNPRHLVRRRGQEARLRCSPMKGHSHVYWYRQLPEEGLKFMVYLQKENIIDESGMPKERFSAEFPKEGPSILRIQQVVRGDSAAYFCASSPEWVGNGYTFGSGTRLTVV.